This T cell receptor beta chain came from a study of glioma-infiltrating T cells. Overall study results and limits: Non-neoplastic patients had below-expected tissue-blood divergence, while all gliomas exceeded expectation. CDR3 overlap between tissue and blood was very small.

This clonotype was picked up many times. Its antigen is undetermined. The iRepertoire nested amplicon-rescue multiplex PCR amplified TCR alpha and beta CDR3s from RNA. For one-step reverse transcription and amplification, 100-400 ng of tissue mRNA or PBMC total RNA was used. TCRdb recomputed calls from the multiplex PCR reads with MiXCR, one row per CDR3 protein. The repertoire holds about 93,000 distinct CDR3 sequences, with about 40% as singletons. CDR1 and CDR2 (germline): SQVTM, ANQGSEA. CDR3 length: 11 residues. V was cut by 2 bases and J by 7 bases, with 8 bases left in between. Sample: glioma tissue, nonneoplastic brain tissue, or PBMCs (not recorded which). This receptor was identified in a human donor with low-grade glioma or glioblastoma, undergoing nonglioma brain surgery, or in good health (not recorded which). The genes are TRBV29-1 and TRBJ2-5, with D possibly matching TRBD2 (5 bases). CDR3 DNA: TGCAGCGTTGAACCCAGCGGGACCCAGTACTTC. This encodes CSVEPSGTQYF.